What follows are 18 T cell receptor beta chains derived from one specimen sequenced in a study of shared T cell receptors in the human thymus. Repertoires were generated with immunoSEQ multiplex PCR, while TCRdb's copy carries only in-frame clones and drops some. This repertoire shows 700,000 to 750,000 clones, approximately 85% found once; its top ten account for approximately 0.01%. In addition, the sample was reused for a study of human thymus T cells.

The specimen sequenced was thymocytes. These receptors all stem from a girl less than two years old with a congenital heart defect.

The genes are TRBV6-1 and TRBJ1-2, with TRBD1 as a possible D gene (5 bases). V gave up 4 bases and J gave up 8 bases, with 11 bases separating them. Per the germline V gene, CDR1 is MNHNS and CDR2 is SASEGT. This CDR3 comprises 12 residues. Written as DNA, the CDR3 is TGTGCCAGCAGTGCCTCTCGGGGGGGCTACACCTTC. Translated, it gives CASSASRGGYTF.

This chain connects TRBV7-3 to TRBJ1-1; TRBD1 matches at 8 bases. The CDR3 is 14 residues long. The germline gives CDR1 SGHTA, CDR2 FQGTGA. With 9 bases clipped from V and 6 bases from J, the junction kept 12 bases outside the gene matches. In DNA, the CDR3 is TGTGCCAGTCAACATACAGGGGGGGACGCTGAAGCTTTCTTT. It yields the protein CASQHTGGDAEAFF. Full variable domain (outside the CDR3, taken from reference TRBV7-3 and TRBJ1-1): GAGVSQTPSNKVTEKGKYVELRCDPISGHTALYWYRQSLGQGPEFLIYFQGTGAADDSGLPNDRFFAVRPEGSVSTLKIQRTERGDSAVYLCASQHTGGDAEAFFGQGTRLTVV.

The chain is built from TRBV12-5 and TRBJ1-1, with 8 bases fitting TRBD1. This CDR3 is 14 amino acids long. Trimming at V came to 0 bases and at J to 7 bases, leaving 4 bases not matched to a gene. In germline, CDR1 is LGHNT, CDR2 FRNRAP. In DNA, the CDR3 is TGTGCTAGTGGTTTGGTACAGGGGGAGAATGAAGCTTTCTTT. Amino acids: CASGLVQGENEAFF.

This clone was counted a few times. CDR3 bases: TGTGCCAGCAGCCTTGGACAGGGGGCGCCGAGTGAGCAGTACTTC. Translation: CASSLGQGAPSEQYF. The chain is built from TRBV5-4 and TRBJ2-7; 11 nucleotides align to TRBD1. This CDR3 is 15 amino acids long. Trimming took 4 bases from V and 7 from J; bases not matched to a gene: 10. Germline V CDR1 and CDR2: SGHNT, YYREEE (reference sequence).

The rearrangement joins TRBV29-1 to TRBJ1-3, with TRBD1 as a possible D gene (6 bases). Germline lookup yields CDR1 SQVTM and CDR2 ANQGSEA. The CDR3 spans 13 residues. Trimming shortened V by 5 bases and J by 0 bases, and 8 bases separated the two germline ends. CDR3 sequence reads: CSVRTASGNTIYF. In DNA, the CDR3 is TGCAGCGTTCGGACAGCCTCTGGAAACACCATATATTTT. The full variable domain, rest sourced from reference TRBV29-1 and TRBJ1-3, is SAVISQKPSRDICQRGTSLTIQCQVDSQVTMMFWYRQQPGQSLTLIATANQGSEATYESGFVIDKFPISRPNLTFSTLTVSNMSPEDSSIYLCSVRTASGNTIYFGEGSWLTVV.

The chain is built from TRBV6-9 and TRBJ2-3; TRBD1 matches 8 bases. Trimming removed 10 bases from V and 3 bases from J; junction bases left unmatched: 9. The germline V gene has CDR1 MNHGY and CDR2 SVAAGI. The CDR3 is made up of 14 amino acids. In DNA, the CDR3 is TGTGCCACCCCTCGGACAGGGAGTACAGATACGCAGTATTTT. Amino acids: CATPRTGSTDTQYF.

V gene TRBV7-2 combines with J gene TRBJ2-2; TRBD2 matches at 13 bases. Germline assignment: CDR1 SGHTA and CDR2 FQGNSA. The V segment lost 5 bases and the J segment 0 bases; nucleotides outside the gene matches: 3. The CDR3 contains 17 residues. Here the CDR3 DNA reads TGTGCCAGCAGCCAGGGACTAGCGGGGTCGAACACCGGGGAGCTGTTTTTT. Translated, it gives CASSQGLAGSNTGELFF.

This clone has a single count. V gene TRBV14 combines with J gene TRBJ1-1; 7 bases agree with TRBD1. J lost 0 bases, V lost 0 bases, and 19 bases had no gene match. CDR3 length: 21 amino acids. Germline V CDR1 and CDR2: SGHDN, FVKESK. The CDR3 nucleotides read TGTGCCAGCAGCCAAGATCGGGCCGGGACAGTACCCAGTGCAGTGAACACTGAAGCTTTCTTT. This gives the protein CASSQDRAGTVPSAVNTEAFF.

V usage is TRBV5-1 and J usage is TRBJ2-1; 7 bases align to TRBD2. The CDR3 length is 15 residues. V lost 4 bases to trimming and J lost 4 bases; unmatched junction nucleotides: 8. Germline CDR1 is SGHRS and CDR2 is YFSETQ. CDR3 loop: CASSPWGGVYNEQFF. Here the CDR3 DNA reads TGCGCCAGCAGCCCGTGGGGGGGGGTGTACAATGAGCAGTTCTTC.

This rearrangement joins TRBV18 to TRBJ2-5; D is ambiguous. This CDR3 has 13 amino acids. The V end lost 3 bases, the J end lost 5 bases, and 10 bases lay between the germline ends. CDR1 and CDR2 (germline): KGHSH, LQKENI. CDR3 coding DNA: TGTGCCAGCTCACCGAGCATCGTGGAGACCCAGTACTTC. Encoded protein: CASSPSIVETQYF.

This clone was seen once. J is TRBJ1-1 and V is TRBV2, with D perhaps matching TRBD1 (5 bases). The CDR3 extends over 12 amino acids. Trimming shortened V by 10 bases and J by 1 base, and 10 bases separated the two germline ends. Germline V gene sequence: CDR1 SNHLY, CDR2 FYNNEI. The CDR3 DNA follows: TGTGCCAACACAGACAGGAACACTGAAGCTTTCTTT. It is translated as CANTDRNTEAFF.

The chain links TRBV6-5 to TRBJ2-1, with D perhaps TRBD2 (5 bases). There are 15 residues in the CDR3. V lost 0 bases, J lost 6 bases, and 12 bases lay in between. The V gene's germline CDR1 is MNHEY and CDR2 SVGAGI. The CDR3 DNA reads as TGTGCCAGCAGTTACTCCAGACTGGGAGTCAATGAGCAGTTCTTC. Residues: CASSYSRLGVNEQFF.

This clone was found a few times. The chain carries TRBV5-1 and TRBJ1-4; D call uncertain. The germline V and J ends were trimmed by 4 bases and 3 bases, with 10 bases remaining between them. Germline V gene lookup returns CDR1 SGHRS and CDR2 YFSETQ. This CDR3 has 14 residues. As DNA, the CDR3 is TGCGCCAGCAGCCCGTGGAGCGCTAATGAAAAACTGTTTTTT. Its translation: CASSPWSANEKLFF. The full variable domain, completed using reference TRBV5-1 and TRBJ1-4, is KAGVTQTPRYLIKTRGQQVTLSCSPISGHRSVSWYQQTPGQGLQFLFEYFSETQRNKGNFPGRFSGRQFSNSRSEMNVSTLELGDSALYLCASSPWSANEKLFFGSGTQLSVL.

V gene TRBV7-2 combines with J gene TRBJ2-5; weak D call: TRBD2 (6 bases). CDR1 is SGHTA and CDR2 is FQGNSA in the germline V gene. The CDR3 covers 14 residues. Trimming took 2 bases from V and 5 from J, leaving 12 bases between them. The CDR3, as DNA: TGTGCCAGCAGCTTACTAAGCGGGTGGGAGACCCAGTACTTC. It specifies CASSLLSGWETQYF.

This clone was seen only once. V gene TRBV4-1 combines with J gene TRBJ1-5, with 8 bases lining up with TRBD1. Germline assignment: CDR1 MGHRA and CDR2 YSYEKL. The trim removed 0 bases at V and 2 bases at J, leaving 12 bases unmatched. The CDR3 runs 19 residues. The CDR3 DNA sequence: TGCGCCAGCAGCCAAGAAGGTCGGGGACAGGAAAATTGCAATCAGCCCCAGCATTTT. Protein product: CASSQEGRGQENCNQPQHF.

This clone was found once. The rearrangement links TRBV6-5 to TRBJ1-5; TRBD1 might be the D (5 bases). This CDR3 contains 13 residues. The V gene lost 6 bases and the J gene lost 4 bases, with 10 bases spanning the gap. Germline V CDR1 and CDR2: MNHEY, SVGAGI. CDR3 in DNA: TGTGCCAGCAGCGACCGGGGGAATCAGCCCCAGCATTTT. It translates to CASSDRGNQPQHF.

The chain employs TRBV7-6 and TRBJ2-7; possibly TRBD2 for D (5 bases). CDR3 length equals 14 residues. Trimming shortened V by 2 bases and J by 4 bases, and 12 bases separated the two germline ends. The germline V gene encodes CDR1 SGHVS and CDR2 FNYEAQ. The CDR3, as DNA: TGTGCCAGCAGCTTATCGGAGCGGACGTACGAGCAGTACTTC. Translated, it gives CASSLSERTYEQYF.

The chain carries TRBV19 and TRBJ2-3; 8 bases are a match to TRBD2. The CDR3 loop spans 15 amino acids. Trimming removed 3 bases from V and 2 bases from J; junction bases left unmatched: 4. Germline V gene lookup returns CDR1 LNHDA and CDR2 SQIVND (reference sequence). The CDR3 bases are TGTGCCAGTAGTATCGGGGGGGGGCCCACAGATACGCAGTATTTT. Translation gives CASSIGGGPTDTQYF.